Each of the 17 T cell receptor beta chains below was sequenced from the same sample in a study of monozygotic twins with inflammatory bowel disease. TCRdb reanalyzed the 5' RACE reads and collapses them to one entry per CDR3 protein, without DNA. The sample data list 420,000 or so distinct CDR3 sequences. Sequencing input: blood. The receptors derive from a human donor with ulcerative colitis or Crohn's disease, or a healthy co-twin of an affected twin (not recorded which).

The rearrangement joins TRBV6-6 to TRBJ2-7; TCRdb reports TRBD1, a call that lacks DNA to check it against. This CDR3 has 12 amino acids. The germline CDR1 and CDR2 sequences are MNHNY and SVGAGI (reference sequence). The CDR3 loop is CASSYSQDEQYF.

The chain joins TRBV7-9 to TRBJ1-1; with no DNA, the TCRdb D assignment of TRBD1 cannot be verified. Germline-derived CDR1 and CDR2 are SEHNR and FQNEAQ (reference sequence). This CDR3 is 16 amino acids long. The chain's CDR3 is CASSPAGTGGNTEAFF.

The chain couples TRBV7-2 to TRBJ2-5. The CDR3 totals 12 residues. CDR1 and CDR2 from the germline V gene are SGHTA and FQGNSA. The CDR3 protein is CASSLIRETQYF.

This sequence joins TRBV2 and TRBJ1-2; the D call of TRBD1 rests on TCRdb alone, since no DNA is present to check it. The CDR3 has 13 amino acids. Germline-derived CDR1 and CDR2 are SNHLY and FYNNEI. This CDR3 reads CASSEGGFGGYTF.

This chain links TRBV5-4 with TRBJ2-1; TCRdb proposes TRBD1, but this gene call is untestable without DNA. This CDR3 has 13 amino acids. Germline CDR1 is SGHNT and CDR2 is YYREEE (reference sequence). CDR3 loop: CASSSPDSDEQFF.

V usage is TRBV5-1 and J usage is TRBJ2-5. Germline assignment: CDR1 SGHRS and CDR2 YFSETQ. The CDR3 is 13 amino acids. CDR3 protein: CASSPGTQETQYF.

V usage is TRBV5-1 and J usage is TRBJ2-1; as DNA is missing, the TRBD1 call by TCRdb cannot be tested. The CDR3 length is 17 residues. Germline V gene data show CDR1 as SGHRS and CDR2 as YFSETQ. Here the CDR3 reads CASSFPNKTGVGNEQFF.

The gene calls are TRBV9 and TRBJ2-2; TCRdb picks TRBD1, but there is no DNA to check that call. The CDR3 runs to 15 residues. Germline assignment: CDR1 SGDLS and CDR2 YYNGEE. The CDR3 sequence: CASSRDRKNTGELFF. Filled out from reference TRBV9 and TRBJ2-2, the complete variable domain reads DSGVTQTPKHLITATGQRVTLRCSPRSGDLSVYWYQQSLDQGLQFLIQYYNGEERAKGNILERFSAQQFPDLHSELNLSSLELGDSALYFCASSRDRKNTGELFFGEGSRLTVL.

The chain uses TRBV4-1 and TRBJ2-2; TCRdb calls TRBD2, which cannot be checked without DNA. The CDR3 is 17 amino acids. Per the germline V gene, CDR1 is MGHRA and CDR2 is YSYEKL. CDR3 loop: CASSDKLAGPIAGELFF.

The V and J genes are TRBV5-1 and TRBJ2-4; TCRdb indicates TRBD1, and absent DNA this call remains unverified. Germline V gene sequence: CDR1 SGHRS, CDR2 YFSETQ. The CDR3 has 16 residues. CDR3 protein: CASSLDGQGNRNIQYF. Together with reference TRBV5-1 and TRBJ2-4, the CDR3 gives the full variable domain: KAGVTQTPRYLIKTRGQQVTLSCSPISGHRSVSWYQQTPGQGLQFLFEYFSETQRNKGNFPGRFSGRQFSNSRSEMNVSTLELGDSALYLCASSLDGQGNRNIQYFGAGTRLSVL.

The rearrangement links TRBV11-3 to TRBJ2-6. The length of the CDR3 is 16 residues. Germline V gene lookup returns CDR1 SGHNT and CDR2 YENEEA. CDR3: CASSLVTGFGANVLTF.

The chain carries TRBV27 and TRBJ2-1. The germline V gene encodes CDR1 MNHEY and CDR2 SMNVEV (reference sequence). CDR3 length: 13 amino acids. The chain's CDR3 is CASSMGPDNEQFF.

The V and J genes are TRBV4-2 and TRBJ2-1. The CDR3 contains 15 residues. CDR1 is LGHNA and CDR2 is YNFKEQ in the germline V gene. CDR3 residues: CASSQEWKWGNEQFF.

The gene calls are TRBV20-1 and TRBJ2-1; TCRdb reports TRBD2, a call that lacks DNA to check it against. Germline V gives CDR1 DFQATT, CDR2 SNEGSKA (reference sequence). The CDR3 length is 12 residues. The CDR3 protein is CSARADWNEQFF.

The chain couples TRBV18 to TRBJ2-7; TCRdb's assignment of TRBD2 cannot be checked, as there is no DNA. There are 14 residues in the CDR3. The V gene's germline CDR1 is KGHSH and CDR2 LQKENI. CDR3 in amino acids: CASSLSDEGYEQYF.

The V and J genes are TRBV7-3 and TRBJ2-2; TCRdb returns TRBD2, unconfirmable since there is no DNA. Germline CDR1 reads SGHTA; CDR2 reads FQGTGA. The CDR3 is 15 amino acids. The CDR3 is CASSLGAVSRGELFF.

The rearrangement links TRBV30 to TRBJ2-1; without DNA, the TCRdb call of TRBD2 cannot be checked. The germline CDR1 and CDR2 sequences are GTSNPN and SVGIG (reference sequence). CDR3 size: 13 residues. This CDR3 is CAWSVRGMHEQFF.